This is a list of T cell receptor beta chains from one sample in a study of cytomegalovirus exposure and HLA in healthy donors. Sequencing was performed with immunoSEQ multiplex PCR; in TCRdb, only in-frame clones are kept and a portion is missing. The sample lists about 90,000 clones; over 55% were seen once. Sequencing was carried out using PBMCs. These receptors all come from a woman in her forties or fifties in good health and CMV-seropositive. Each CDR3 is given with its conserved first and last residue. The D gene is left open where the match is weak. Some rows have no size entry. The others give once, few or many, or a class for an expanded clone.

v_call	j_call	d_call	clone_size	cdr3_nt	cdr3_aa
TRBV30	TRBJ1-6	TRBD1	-	TGTGCCTGGGAGACAGGGGGCACTTCACCCCTCCACTTT	CAWETGGTSPLHF
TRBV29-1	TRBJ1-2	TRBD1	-	TGCAGCGTTGAAGAGGGGCCCGACAGGGGGCGGAACTATGGCTACACCTTC	CSVEEGPDRGRNYGYTF
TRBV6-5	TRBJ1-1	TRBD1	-	TGTGCCAGCAGTTACGCAGGGGGCTGGGAAGCTTTCTTT	CASSYAGGWEAFF
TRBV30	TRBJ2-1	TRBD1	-	TGTGCCTGGAGTGTAGGGACAGGGGTTGAGCAGTTCTTC	CAWSVGTGVEQFF
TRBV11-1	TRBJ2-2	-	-	TGTGCCAGCAGCTTACCGAGCCGGGCCGGGGAGCTGTTTTTT	CASSLPSRAGELFF
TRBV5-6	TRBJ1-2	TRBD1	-	TGTGCCAGCAGCTGGGGGACAGGCCTAGGTGGTTATGGCTACACCTTC	CASSWGTGLGGYGYTF
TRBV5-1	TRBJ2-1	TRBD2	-	TGCGCCAGCAGCTTGGATACCGGGGGGGCCTCCATTGAGCAGTTCTTC	CASSLDTGGASIEQFF
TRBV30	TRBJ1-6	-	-	TGTGCCTGGACCACCCAGGGAAATTCACCCCTCCACTTT	CAWTTQGNSPLHF
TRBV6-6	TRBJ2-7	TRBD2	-	TGTGCCAGCAGTTACTCGGGGAGCGGGGGGGCCCTCGAGCAGTACTTC	CASSYSGSGGALEQYF
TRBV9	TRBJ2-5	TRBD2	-	TGTGCCAGCAGTGACGGAGCGGGGGCGGGAGAGACCCAGTACTTC	CASSDGAGAGETQYF
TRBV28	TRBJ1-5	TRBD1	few	TGTGCCAGCAGTTCCCCCGGGACAGGGTTCTATAGCAATCAGCCCCAGCATTTT	CASSSPGTGFYSNQPQHF
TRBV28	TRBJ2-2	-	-	TGTGCCAGCAGTTTAGGGACACCCGGGGAGCTGTTTTTT	CASSLGTPGELFF
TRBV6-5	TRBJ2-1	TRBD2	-	TGTGCCAGCAGTTACTCAGGTAGCGGGGGGGACAATGAGCAGTTCTTC	CASSYSGSGGDNEQFF
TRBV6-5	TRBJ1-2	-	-	TGTGCCAGCAGTTCCCGGGGAGGGCGGCACTATGGCTACACCTTC	CASSSRGGRHYGYTF
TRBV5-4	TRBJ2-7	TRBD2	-	TGTGCCAGCAGCTACGACTTGGCGGGGGGGGTCGAGCAGTACTTC	CASSYDLAGGVEQYF
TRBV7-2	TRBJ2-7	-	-	TGTGCCAGCAGCTTGAGTGCGGCGTCCTACGAGCAGTACTTC	CASSLSAASYEQYF